The T cell receptor (beta chain) described here comes from a study of blood T cells in healthy people across ages. Regarding the study as a whole: With age, beta diversity per million T cells declined roughly linearly, significantly by 30 to 40.

Concerning this clonotype itself: Its target is unknown. Given a much more abundant clone one base away, this may be a read error.

Next came a second PCR, run for about 6 to 11 cycles, which used a sample-barcoded 5' primer along with a J-beta primer mix. TCRdb re-analysed the 5' RACE reads in MiXCR, keeping a single row per CDR3 protein. The sample comprises hundreds of thousands of distinct CDR3 sequences, 32% of which are singletons, and approximately 15% rests with the top ten. The receptor's source is an elderly woman in good health. The sequenced sample consisted of blood.

The CDR3 nucleotides are TGCAGTGCTATCGGGACTAGCGGGGGGCTGTGGCAAGAGACCCAGTACTTC. This sequence encodes CSAIGTSGGLWQETQYF. The chain has TRBV20-1 and TRBJ2-5; 15 nucleotides match TRBD2. After removal of 4 bases from V and 2 bases from J, the junction contained 8 bases not matched to a gene. This CDR3 has 17 residues. Germline V gene lookup returns CDR1 DFQATT and CDR2 SNEGSKA (reference sequence).